This TCR beta chain derives from a study of early T cells in non-severe SARS-CoV-2 infection. Whole-study findings and limits: Lookups in VDJdb leaned toward anti-spike CD8 responses and missed private and CD4 specificities.

The CDR3 is 16 residues long. V lost 8 bases and J lost 0, with 19 bases in between. About this clonotype: The target antigen is unknown.

Unique molecular identifiers (one per individual cDNA molecule) were attached. TCRdb itself ran the 5' RACE reads through MiXCR, one entry per CDR3 protein. Found here are 60,000 to 65,000 distinct CDR3 sequences, approximately 9% of them singletons; the top ten hold around 1.3%. This chain links TRBV12-3 or TRBV12-4 with TRBJ1-1; tentative D call: TRBD1 (5 bases). The sample was whole blood. The TCR comes from an adult who was a healthcare worker with PCR-confirmed SARS-CoV-2 infection or an uninfected control (not recorded which). CDR3 residues: CASLMGSGTVNTEAFF. The CDR3 nucleotides read TGTGCCAGCCTTATGGGGAGCGGGACGGTGAACACTGAAGCTTTCTTT.